This TCR beta chain was documented in a study of cytomegalovirus exposure and HLA in healthy donors. Vbeta (60) and Jbeta (13) primers were used in the PCR. The assay was immunoSEQ multiplex PCR, and TCRdb's table has in-frame clones only and misses some. The sample has tens of thousands of clones; the top ten hold 1.3% to 1.5%. The CDR3 spans 14 residues. V gave up 1 base and J gave up 5 bases; unmatched junction bases: 2. From germline, CDR1 is KGHSH and CDR2 LQKENI. For this clone: Its matching antigen is unknown.

Findings of the study overall: 164 TCR beta chains were listed as cytomegalovirus-associated. The HLA-A and HLA-B alleles of most subjects were reportedly predicted accurately from TCR beta sequences. A later analysis revealed that TCR association rates differed between HLA loci, peaking at DRB1 and bottoming out at HLA-C. CMV serostatus alone was available as immune exposure information.

The chain combines TRBV18 with TRBJ1-2; 9 nucleotides align to TRBD1. This sequence was found in an older woman in good health and CMV-seronegative. The specimen was PBMCs. The CDR3 reads CASSPQGTGYGYTF. The CDR3 coding sequence is TGTGCCAGCTCACCACAAGGGACAGGGTATGGCTACACCTTC.